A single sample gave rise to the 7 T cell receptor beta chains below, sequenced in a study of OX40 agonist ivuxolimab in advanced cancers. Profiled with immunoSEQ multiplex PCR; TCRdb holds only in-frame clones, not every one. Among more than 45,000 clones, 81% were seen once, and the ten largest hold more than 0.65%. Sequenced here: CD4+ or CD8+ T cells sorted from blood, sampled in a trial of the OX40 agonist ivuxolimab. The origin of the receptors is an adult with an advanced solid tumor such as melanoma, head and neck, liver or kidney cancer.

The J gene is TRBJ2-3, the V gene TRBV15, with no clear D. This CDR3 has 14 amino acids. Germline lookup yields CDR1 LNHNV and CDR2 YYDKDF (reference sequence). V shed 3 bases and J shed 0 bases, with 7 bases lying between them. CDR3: CATSSSPSTDTQYF. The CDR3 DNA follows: TGTGCCACCAGCAGCTCACCTAGCACAGATACGCAGTATTTT.

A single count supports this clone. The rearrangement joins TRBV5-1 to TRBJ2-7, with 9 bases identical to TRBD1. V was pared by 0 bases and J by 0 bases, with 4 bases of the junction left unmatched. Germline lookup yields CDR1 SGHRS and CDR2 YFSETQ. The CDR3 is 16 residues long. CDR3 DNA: TGCGCCAGCAGCTTGGACGGACAGGGGAGCTCCTACGAGCAGTACTTC. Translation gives CASSLDGQGSSYEQYF. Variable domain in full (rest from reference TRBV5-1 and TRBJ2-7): KAGVTQTPRYLIKTRGQQVTLSCSPISGHRSVSWYQQTPGQGLQFLFEYFSETQRNKGNFPGRFSGRQFSNSRSEMNVSTLELGDSALYLCASSLDGQGSSYEQYFGPGTRLTVT.

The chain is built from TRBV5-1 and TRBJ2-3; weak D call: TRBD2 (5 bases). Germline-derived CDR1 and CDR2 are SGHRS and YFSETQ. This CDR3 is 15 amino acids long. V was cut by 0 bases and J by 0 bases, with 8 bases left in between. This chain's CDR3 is CASSLVTSSTDTQYF. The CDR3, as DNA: TGCGCCAGCAGCTTGGTAACTAGTAGCACAGATACGCAGTATTTT.

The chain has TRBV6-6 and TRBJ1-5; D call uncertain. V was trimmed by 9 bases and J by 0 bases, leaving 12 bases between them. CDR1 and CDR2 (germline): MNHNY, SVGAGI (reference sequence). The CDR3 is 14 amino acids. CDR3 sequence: CASKGRTSNQPQHF. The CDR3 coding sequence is TGTGCCAGTAAAGGACGGACTAGCAATCAGCCCCAGCATTTT.

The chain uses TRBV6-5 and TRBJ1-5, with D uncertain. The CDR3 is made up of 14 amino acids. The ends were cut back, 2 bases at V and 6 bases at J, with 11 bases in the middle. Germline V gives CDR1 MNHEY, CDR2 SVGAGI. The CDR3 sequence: CASSYSRAGQPQHF. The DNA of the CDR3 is TGTGCCAGCAGTTACAGCCGGGCCGGTCAGCCCCAGCATTTT.

Here the CDR3 reads CASSLGSALVGAEAFF. CDR3 DNA: TGTGCCAGCAGCTTAGGATCGGCGCTAGTTGGGGCTGAAGCTTTCTTT. The chain uses TRBV11-2 and TRBJ1-1; no clear D gene. Between the trimmed V and J ends, which lost 1 base and 6 bases, there was a span of 18 bases. The CDR3 runs 16 residues. The germline V gene encodes CDR1 SGHAT and CDR2 FQNNGV.

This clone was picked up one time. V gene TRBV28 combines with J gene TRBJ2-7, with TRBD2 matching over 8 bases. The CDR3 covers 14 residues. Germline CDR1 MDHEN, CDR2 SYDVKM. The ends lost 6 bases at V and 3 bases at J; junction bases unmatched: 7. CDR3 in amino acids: CASREAGEIYEQYF. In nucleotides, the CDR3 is TGTGCCAGCAGGGAAGCGGGGGAGATCTACGAGCAGTACTTC.